The following is a T cell receptor (beta chain) sequence with its context. The data belong to a study of blood T cell repertoires in COVID-19. Study background: Sites in the United States, Italy and Spain provided acute and convalescent COVID-19 samples. Sources were T cells, B-cell-depleted T cells, or PBMCs; the material itself was cDNA or gDNA.

The method was immunoSEQ multiplex PCR; TCRdb's version includes in-frame clones alone and lacks a portion of them. The data contain tens of thousands of clones, 90% of them singletons. The junction had 1 base not matched to a gene; V was cut back by 5 bases and J by 0 bases. There are 14 residues in the CDR3. The germline CDR1 and CDR2 sequences are PRHDT and FYEKMQ (reference sequence). The rearrangement uses TRBV13 and TRBJ1-3; 7 nucleotides agree with TRBD1. The sequenced sample consisted of peripheral blood. This receptor was taken from a man between 65 and 79 years old with acute or convalescent COVID-19. For the CDR3, the DNA is TGTGCCAGCAGCGGGACAGACTCTGGAAACACCATATATTTT. Translation gives CASSGTDSGNTIYF. The full variable domain, rest sourced from reference TRBV13 and TRBJ1-3, is AAGVIQSPRHLIKEKRETATLKCYPIPRHDTVYWYQQGPGQDPQFLISFYEKMQSDKGSIPDRFSAQQFSDYHSELNMSSLELGDSALYFCASSGTDSGNTIYFGEGSWLTVV.